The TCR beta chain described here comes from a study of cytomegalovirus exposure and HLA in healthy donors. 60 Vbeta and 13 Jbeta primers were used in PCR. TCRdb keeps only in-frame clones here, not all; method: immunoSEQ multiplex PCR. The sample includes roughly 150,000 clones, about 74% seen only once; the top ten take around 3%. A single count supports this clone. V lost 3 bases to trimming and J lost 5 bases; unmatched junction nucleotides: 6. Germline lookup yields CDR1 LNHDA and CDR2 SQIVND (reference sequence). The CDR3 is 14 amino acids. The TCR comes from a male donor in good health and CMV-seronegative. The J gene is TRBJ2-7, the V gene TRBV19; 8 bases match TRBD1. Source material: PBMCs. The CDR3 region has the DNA TGTGCCAGTAGTATCGGTCAGGGGGCCGACGAGCAGTACTTC. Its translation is CASSIGQGADEQYF.